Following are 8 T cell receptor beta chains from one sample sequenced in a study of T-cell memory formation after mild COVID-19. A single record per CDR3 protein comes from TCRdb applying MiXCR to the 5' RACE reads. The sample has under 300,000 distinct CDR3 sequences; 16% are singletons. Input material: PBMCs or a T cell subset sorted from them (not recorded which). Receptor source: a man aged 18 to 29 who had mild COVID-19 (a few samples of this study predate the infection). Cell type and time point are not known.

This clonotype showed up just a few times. CDR3 residues: CASSYSFQVGQEDTQYF. CDR3 in DNA: TGTGCCAGCAGTTACTCGTTTCAGGTCGGGCAGGAAGATACGCAGTATTTT. The rearrangement links TRBV6-5 to TRBJ2-3, with D hard to call. CDR3 length: 17 amino acids. The germline V gene has CDR1 MNHEY and CDR2 SVGAGI. V lost 0 bases, J lost 5 bases, and 18 bases lay in between.

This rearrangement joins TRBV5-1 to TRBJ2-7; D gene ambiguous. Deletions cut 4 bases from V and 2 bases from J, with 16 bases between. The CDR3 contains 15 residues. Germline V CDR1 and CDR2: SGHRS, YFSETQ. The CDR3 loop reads CASSPQSRRTYEQYF. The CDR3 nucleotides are TGCGCCAGCAGCCCTCAATCACGGAGAACCTACGAGCAGTACTTC.

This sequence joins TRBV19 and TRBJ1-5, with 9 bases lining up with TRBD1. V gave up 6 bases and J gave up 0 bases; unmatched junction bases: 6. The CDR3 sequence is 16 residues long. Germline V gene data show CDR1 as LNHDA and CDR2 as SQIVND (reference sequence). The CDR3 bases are TGTGCCAGTAGGCTAGGACAGGGGATTAGCAATCAGCCCCAGCATTTT. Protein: CASRLGQGISNQPQHF.

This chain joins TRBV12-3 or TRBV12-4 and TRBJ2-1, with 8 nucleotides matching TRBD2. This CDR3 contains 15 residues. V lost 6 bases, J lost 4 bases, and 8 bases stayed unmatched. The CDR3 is CASSQTSGLYNEQFF. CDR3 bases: TGTGCCAGCAGCCAAACTAGCGGACTTTACAATGAGCAGTTCTTC.

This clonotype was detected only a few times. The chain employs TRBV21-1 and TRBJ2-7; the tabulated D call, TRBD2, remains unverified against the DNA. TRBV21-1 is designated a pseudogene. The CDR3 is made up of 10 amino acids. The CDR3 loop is CARRTYEQYF. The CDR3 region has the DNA TGTGCCCGGCGGACTTACGAGCAGTACTTC.

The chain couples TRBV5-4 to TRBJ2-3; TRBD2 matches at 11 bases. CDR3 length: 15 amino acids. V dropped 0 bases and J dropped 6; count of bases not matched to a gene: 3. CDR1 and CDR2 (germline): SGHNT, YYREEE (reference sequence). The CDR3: CASSLAASGGDTQYF. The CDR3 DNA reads TGTGCCAGCAGCTTGGCGGCTAGCGGGGGGGATACGCAGTATTTT.

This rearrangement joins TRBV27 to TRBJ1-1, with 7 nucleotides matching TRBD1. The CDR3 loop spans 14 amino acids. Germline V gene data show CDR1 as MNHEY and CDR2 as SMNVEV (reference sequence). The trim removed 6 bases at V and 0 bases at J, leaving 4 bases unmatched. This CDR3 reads CASSRQGLNTEAFF. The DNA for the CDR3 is TGTGCCAGCAGCAGACAGGGCTTGAACACTGAAGCTTTCTTT.

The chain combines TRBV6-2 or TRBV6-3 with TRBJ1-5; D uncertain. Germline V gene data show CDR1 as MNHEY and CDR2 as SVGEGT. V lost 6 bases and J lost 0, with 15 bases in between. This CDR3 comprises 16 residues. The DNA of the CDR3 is TGTGCCAGCAGAGAGACGGCAATCTATAGCAATCAGCCCCAGCATTTT. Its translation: CASRETAIYSNQPQHF.